Listed here are 31 T cell receptor beta chains from one sample, sequenced in a study of CD8+CD57+ T cells in acquired aplastic anemia. It was genomic DNA that served as the template for profiling TCR beta VDJ and CDR3. TCRdb re-called the reads with MiXCR, one entry per CDR3 protein. Of some 180,000 distinct CDR3 sequences in the sample, approximately 46% were seen once. The sequenced sample consisted of sorted CD4+, CD8+, or CD8+CD57+ T cells (not recorded which) from PBMCs. These receptors were obtained from a human donor in good health.

The chain couples TRBV19 to TRBJ1-5; the match to TRBD1 covers 8 bases. This CDR3 comprises 14 residues. Germline assignment: CDR1 LNHDA and CDR2 SQIVND (reference sequence). V lost 8 bases, J lost 7 bases, and 10 bases stayed unmatched. The CDR3 sequence: CASFRGQVKQPQHF. DNA of the CDR3: TGTGCCAGTTTTAGGGGACAGGTTAAGCAGCCCCAGCATTTT.

The CDR3 DNA reads as TGTGCCAGCAGTGGTCGGACAGGCATTGATACGCAGTATTTT. Translated, it gives CASSGRTGIDTQYF. This chain uses TRBV2 with TRBJ2-3; 7 nucleotides agree with TRBD1. With V trimmed by 4 bases and J by 6 bases, 7 bases remained unmatched. The CDR3 is 14 amino acids. Germline V lookup: CDR1 SNHLY, CDR2 FYNNEI. Complete variable domain (other parts from reference TRBV2 and TRBJ2-3): EPEVTQTPSHQVTQMGQEVILRCVPISNHLYFYWYRQILGQKVEFLVSFYNNEISEKSEIFDDQFSVERPDGSNFTLKIRSTKLEDSAMYFCASSGRTGIDTQYFGPGTRLTVL.

This clonotype has ten or more counts. The chain employs TRBV5-8 and TRBJ1-1; TRBD1 matches 7 bases. This CDR3 contains 13 residues. The junction had 4 bases not matched to a gene; V was cut back by 1 base and J by 7 bases. Per germline, CDR1 SGHTS and CDR2 YDEGEE. In nucleotides, the CDR3 is TGTGCCAGCAGCTTGACAGGGGTGGATGAAGCTTTCTTT. Its protein product is CASSLTGVDEAFF.

The chain carries TRBV20-1 and TRBJ2-5, with D possibly TRBD2 on 5 matching bases. The CDR3 length is 11 residues. CDR1 DFQATT and CDR2 SNEGSKA come from the germline V gene (reference sequence). Trimming removed 5 bases from V and 10 bases from J, with 14 bases in between. The CDR3 nucleotides read TGCAGTGCTCTTAGACGGGAAAACCAGTACTTC. It encodes CSALRRENQYF.

The rearrangement links TRBV7-9 to TRBJ1-1, with D hard to call. This CDR3 has 13 amino acids. Germline assignment: CDR1 SEHNR and CDR2 FQNEAQ (reference sequence). Between the trimmed V and J ends, which lost 2 bases and 4 bases, there was a span of 8 bases. The CDR3 sequence is CASSLSPGTEAFF. CDR3 DNA: TGTGCCAGCAGCTTAAGTCCGGGCACTGAAGCTTTCTTT. Full variable domain (outside the CDR3, taken from reference TRBV7-9 and TRBJ1-1): DTGVSQNPRHKITKRGQNVTFRCDPISEHNRLYWYRQTLGQGPEFLTYFQNEAQLEKSRLLSDRFSAERPKGSFSTLEIQRTEQGDSAMYLCASSLSPGTEAFFGQGTRLTVV.

J is TRBJ1-4 and V is TRBV15; 10 positions match TRBD1. CDR3 length: 16 residues. Germline V gives CDR1 LNHNV, CDR2 YYDKDF (reference sequence). J was trimmed by 6 bases and V by 5 bases; bases with no gene match: 9. For the CDR3, the DNA is TGTGCCACCAGCTCACGACCCGGGACAGGGGATGAAAAACTGTTTTTT. Translated: CATSSRPGTGDEKLFF.

Notes on this clonotype: Mismatch with germline at one junction end may stem from a read error. V usage is TRBV7-7 and J usage is TRBJ2-5; 8 bases fit TRBD2. Germline V gene sequence: CDR1 SSHAT, CDR2 FNYEAQ (reference sequence). CDR3 length equals 15 residues. CDR3 region: CASSLAGTYRETQYF. The CDR3 region has the DNA TGTGCTAGCAGCTTAGCGGGAACCTACCGAGAGACCCAGTACTTC. The full variable domain, in which reference TRBV7-7 and TRBJ2-5 provide the parts outside the CDR3, is GAGVSQSPRYKVTKRGQDVTLRCDPISSHATLYWYQQALGQGPEFLTYFNYEAQPDKSGLPSDRFSAERPEGSISTLTIQRTEQRDSAMYRCASSLAGTYRETQYFGPGTRLLVL.

This clonotype appeared a single time. V is TRBV19 and J is TRBJ2-2; TRBD1 might be the D (5 bases). CDR3 length equals 12 residues. The V end lost 6 bases, the J end lost 12 bases, and 14 bases lay between the germline ends. Germline-derived CDR1 and CDR2 are LNHDA and SQIVND (reference sequence). The CDR3 sequence is CASRRSGAQLFF. The DNA of the CDR3 is TGTGCCAGTAGGAGATCTGGGGCCCAGCTGTTTTTT.

This chain joins TRBV4-1 and TRBJ2-1; 10 nucleotides match TRBD2. Germline assignment: CDR1 MGHRA and CDR2 YSYEKL. This CDR3 has 16 residues. With 2 bases clipped from V and 9 bases from J, the junction kept 10 bases outside the gene matches. The CDR3 protein is CASSQLTTGLASEQFF. The DNA of the CDR3 is TGCGCCAGCAGCCAACTGACAACGGGACTAGCGAGTGAGCAGTTCTTC.

As DNA, the CDR3 is TGTGCCAGCAGCTTTCCCACTCTCTCGGAGGGTGACTATGGCTACACCTTC. Its translation: CASSFPTLSEGDYGYTF. The V call is TRBV11-1, the J call TRBJ1-2; D not resolved. This CDR3 spans 17 amino acids. The V and J ends lost 3 bases and 3 bases respectively, with 20 bases between them. Germline V gene data show CDR1 as SGHAT and CDR2 as FQDESV (reference sequence).

The J gene is TRBJ1-5, the V gene TRBV20-1; no definite D call. This CDR3 has 14 amino acids. The germline V gene has CDR1 DFQATT and CDR2 SNEGSKA (reference sequence). Trimming cost V 6 bases and J 6 bases, with 18 bases left between them. The CDR3 sequence: CSAARVEGGQPQHF. CDR3 nucleotides: TGCAGTGCCGCCCGGGTCGAGGGAGGTCAGCCCCAGCATTTT.

The CDR3 nucleotides read TGTGCCAGTAGTGACCCCCTAAGGCGAGCTTTCTTT. Protein sequence: CASSDPLRRAFF. The chain has TRBV19 and TRBJ1-1, with D hard to call. Deletions cut 5 bases from V and 10 bases from J, with 14 bases between. This CDR3 has 12 amino acids. Germline CDR1 and CDR2: LNHDA and SQIVND (reference sequence).

This clonotype was counted many times. The genes are TRBV12-3 or TRBV12-4 and TRBJ2-5; perhaps D is TRBD1 or TRBD2 (5 bases each). The ends were cut back, 5 bases at V and 8 bases at J, with 18 bases in the middle. The CDR3 has 14 amino acids. For the CDR3, the DNA is TGTGCCAGCAGTCTCCGGGACGTAAGACCCACCCAGTACTTC. Translating it yields CASSLRDVRPTQYF.

This clonotype was seen more than once but under ten times. The rearrangement joins TRBV25-1 to TRBJ1-2, with D unresolved. From germline, CDR1 is MGHDK and CDR2 SYGVNS. The CDR3 sequence is 13 residues long. With 5 bases removed from V and 2 bases from J, the gap between germline ends came to 9 bases. CDR3 in DNA: TGTGCCAGCAGTAGCGACGGAAACTATGGCTACACCTTC. Its protein is CASSSDGNYGYTF.

A word on this clonotype: Mismatch with germline at one junction end may stem from a read error. The rearrangement joins TRBV5-5 to TRBJ1-2, with 10 bases matching TRBD1. The CDR3 sequence is 15 residues long. Germline V CDR1 and CDR2: SGHKS, YYEKEE (reference sequence). The CDR3 bases are TGCGCCAGCAGCGACCCGACAGGGGGCGGCTATGGCTACACCTTC. Translation gives CASSDPTGGGYGYTF. The variable domain in full, completed from reference TRBV5-5 and TRBJ1-2, reads DAGVTQSPTHLIKTRGQQVTLRCSPISGHKSVSWYQQVLGQGPQFIFQYYEKEERGRGNFPDRFSARQFPNYSSELNVNALLLGDSALYLCASSDPTGGGYGYTFGSGTRLTVV.

Concerning this clonotype: With a much larger clone just one base away, this may be a read error. The V and J genes are TRBV12-3 or TRBV12-4 and TRBJ2-5; D possibly matches TRBD1 or TRBD2 (6 bases each). This CDR3 spans 15 amino acids. CDR3 residues: CASGFRGRDQETQYF. CDR3 bases: TGTGCCAGCGGTTTTCGGGGGCGCGACCAAGAGACCCAGTACTTC.

The chain couples TRBV29-1 to TRBJ1-1; D not certain. Germline V lookup: CDR1 SQVTM, CDR2 ANQGSEA. With 5 bases removed from V and 4 bases from J, the gap between germline ends came to 11 bases. This CDR3 is 12 amino acids long. Written as DNA, the CDR3 is TGCAGCGTTAACATCGGGAGCACTGAAGCTTTCTTT. Amino acids: CSVNIGSTEAFF.

This clonotype appeared a few times. The chain uses TRBV12-3 or TRBV12-4 and TRBJ1-1; no reliable D call. The CDR3 extends over 16 amino acids. Trimming took off 6 bases at V and 0 bases at J, with 17 bases between the two ends. The CDR3, as DNA: TGTGCCAGCAGCCTCCGGCACAGATCCTTGAACACTGAAGCTTTCTTT. This sequence encodes CASSLRHRSLNTEAFF.

In its sample, this clonotype was seen once. V and J are TRBV29-1 and TRBJ2-7; unclear D gene. The CDR3 loop spans 13 amino acids. V lost 0 bases and J 7 bases, leaving 13 bases between the germline ends. The germline V gene has CDR1 SQVTM and CDR2 ANQGSEA. The CDR3 DNA reads TGCAGCGTTGAAGAAGGGTGGCAGGATGAGCAGTACTTC. Amino acid sequence: CSVEEGWQDEQYF.

As for this clonotype: Mismatch with germline at one junction end may stem from a read error. The V gene is TRBV2, the J gene TRBJ1-3; D gene uncertain. This CDR3 comprises 12 residues. From germline, CDR1 is SNHLY and CDR2 FYNNEI. CDR3 nucleotide sequence: TGTGCCAGCGGTGGTAACGGAAACACCATATGTTTT. As protein: CASGGNGNTICF.

This clonotype occurred many times. CDR3 DNA: TGCGCCAGCAGCTTTGTTCCTCCAGGGGGTGGGGACACAGATACGCAGTATTTT. Its protein product is CASSFVPPGGGDTDTQYF. J is TRBJ2-3 and V is TRBV5-1; 7 nucleotides align to TRBD1. From germline, CDR1 is SGHRS and CDR2 YFSETQ. CDR3 length equals 18 residues. The J segment lost 2 bases and the V segment lost 2 bases, leaving 14 bases of the junction unmatched.

The CDR3 DNA reads as TGTGCCAGCTCACTTTTACAGGCCTCCTACAATGAGCAGTTCTTC. As protein: CASSLLQASYNEQFF. The chain employs TRBV18 and TRBJ2-1; D is possibly TRBD1 (5 bases). V was pared by 4 bases and J by 0 bases, with 10 bases between. The CDR3 spans 15 residues. Germline-derived CDR1 and CDR2 are KGHSH and LQKENI.

This clonotype was seen repeatedly, ten times or more. The chain is built from TRBV5-4 and TRBJ1-4, with D possibly being TRBD1 (5 bases). Germline-derived CDR1 and CDR2 are SGHNT and YYREEE (reference sequence). V dropped 2 bases and J dropped 8 bases, with 13 bases sitting between them. The CDR3 is 14 residues long. The CDR3 region is CASSFGGGEEKLFF. CDR3 nucleotide sequence: TGTGCCAGCAGCTTTGGGGGGGGAGAAGAAAAACTGTTTTTT.

V is TRBV2 and J is TRBJ2-1; no definite D call. Germline lookup yields CDR1 SNHLY and CDR2 FYNNEI. CDR3 length equals 10 residues. The germline V and J ends were trimmed by 8 bases and 5 bases, with 4 bases remaining between them. CDR3 sequence reads: CASDNNEQFF. As DNA, the CDR3 is TGTGCCAGCGACAACAATGAGCAGTTCTTC.

As for this clonotype: One junction end does not reproduce the germline sequence, and a read error may be involved. The CDR3 loop reads CASREAGRGDNEQFF. Here the CDR3 DNA reads TGTGCCAGCAGAGAAGCGGGAAGGGGTGACAATGAGCAGTTCTTC. The rearrangement uses TRBV6-1 and TRBJ2-1; 7 bases are shared with TRBD2. The germline V gene encodes CDR1 MNHNS and CDR2 SASEGT. The CDR3 spans 15 residues.

The table lists this clonotype with many counts. The chain recombines TRBV2 with TRBJ1-1, with a weak D call TRBD1 (5 bases). Germline CDR1 SNHLY, CDR2 FYNNEI. Between the trimmed V and J ends, which lost 8 bases and 1 base, there was a span of 14 bases. The CDR3 is 14 amino acids. The CDR3 sequence: CASRLITGNTEAFF. The CDR3 region has the DNA TGTGCCAGCCGCCTCATCACAGGGAACACTGAAGCTTTCTTT.

This clonotype was seen repeatedly, ten times or more. The rearrangement links TRBV2 to TRBJ2-7, with 7 bases that match TRBD1. Germline V gene sequence: CDR1 SNHLY, CDR2 FYNNEI. CDR3 length equals 14 residues. V shed 6 bases, J shed 0 bases, and the junction held 5 bases outside the gene matches. The CDR3 loop is CASRKTGSSYEQYF. In nucleotides, the CDR3 is TGTGCCAGCAGGAAGACAGGGAGCTCCTACGAGCAGTACTTC.

This clonotype came up a few times. The rearrangement links TRBV7-2 to TRBJ2-7, with D perhaps given as TRBD1 or TRBD2 (6 bases each). The CDR3 has 15 amino acids. V was shortened by 0 bases and J by 12 bases, with 21 bases between the two germline ends. The germline V gene has CDR1 SGHTA and CDR2 FQGNSA. The CDR3 nucleotides read TGTGCCAGCAGCTTAGCGTTAGGGGGGCCTACGAAGCGGTACTTC. Protein sequence: CASSLALGGPTKRYF.

In the case of this clonotype: This could be a read error, since a much larger clone is one nucleotide away. Without the conserved terminal phenylalanine or tryptophan, this CDR3 likely stems from a read error. The V call is TRBV4-2, the J call TRBJ2-3, with D perhaps matching TRBD2 (5 bases). Trimming removed 4 bases at V and 5 bases at J, with 19 bases between. The germline CDR1 and CDR2 sequences are LGHNA and YNFKEQ. This CDR3 is 16 amino acids long. The CDR3 sequence is CASSPSGAQAGDTQYS. Here the CDR3 DNA reads TGTGCCAGCAGCCCGAGCGGAGCCCAAGCCGGAGATACGCAGTATTCT.

This chain uses TRBV7-9 with TRBJ1-2, with D uncertain. Between the trimmed V and J ends, which lost 6 bases and 5 bases, there was a span of 13 bases. CDR1 and CDR2 (germline): SEHNR, FQNEAQ (reference sequence). The CDR3 totals 13 residues. For the CDR3, the DNA is TGTGCCAGCAGTAATCAAGTCGGGTATGGCTACACCTTC. Protein sequence: CASSNQVGYGYTF.

This clonotype was counted ten times or more. The CDR3 region has the DNA TGTGCCAGTAGGCCAGGGGTGAACACCGGGGAGCTGTTTTTT. This encodes CASRPGVNTGELFF. The chain uses TRBV19 and TRBJ2-2; maybe TRBD1 (6 bases). CDR3 length: 14 residues. Germline CDR1 reads LNHDA; CDR2 reads SQIVND (reference sequence). The V end lost 6 bases, the J end lost 1 base, and 9 bases lay between the germline ends.